This TCR beta chain stems from a study of graft-versus-host responses after intestinal transplantation. Comment on this clone: What it binds is unknown.

The length of the CDR3 is 18 residues. Whole-study findings and limits: In patients with graft-donor T cell macrochimerism, allograft graft-versus-host to host-versus-graft clonal ratios were high. GvH clones occurred in recipient marrow; some first appeared in ileum or blood.

TCRdb's table, derived via immunoSEQ multiplex PCR, lists solely in-frame clones and lacks some. Among tens of thousands of clones listed, less than 90% were seen once. This specimen was unstimulated CD8+ T cells sorted from spleen or lymph node cells, taken before intestinal transplant. This receptor was taken from a human donor who received an intestinal transplant. The chain uses TRBV21-1 and TRBJ2-5; the table's D gene call, TRBD2, was not cross checked with the DNA. TRBV21-1 is described as a pseudogene. DNA of the CDR3: TGTGCCAGCAGCAACTGGTGGCTAGCGGTCGAGATAGGGGAGACCCAGTACTTC. Encoded protein: CASSNWWLAVEIGETQYF.